This TCR beta chain stems from a study of T cells after yellow fever vaccination. Study background: Fractions of limited cellularity were prepared by means of SMART-Seq v4 Ultra Low Input. Overall study results and limits: Reappearance after the booster was observed for most primary-vaccination clones (roughly 95% CD4, about 90% CD8). It was the secondary response that reached its peak faster, day 5 versus 15, but it was weaker.

This clonotype has just a few counts. Its target is not known. As TCR cDNA was made by 5'RACE template switching, a universal primer site and UMIs were added. Using its own MiXCR run on the 5' RACE reads, TCRdb lists one record per CDR3 protein. This sample carries some 560,000 distinct CDR3 sequences, less than 20% of them seen once, and the ten largest clones take around 15%. Sequences were derived from PBMCs, sampled 5 days after the first yellow fever vaccination. The receptor was derived from a man aged 18 to 30 who received the YFV17D yellow fever vaccine.

Here the CDR3 DNA reads TGTGCCAGCAGCTCTCGTCCAGCCGAGCAGTTCTTC. Translated, it gives CASSSRPAEQFF. J is TRBJ2-1 and V is TRBV5-4; D not certain. The length of the CDR3 is 12 residues. Per the germline V gene, CDR1 is SGHNT and CDR2 is YYREEE (reference sequence). Trimming removed 3 bases from V and 10 bases from J, with 11 bases in between.